Presented here are 21 T cell receptor beta chains from one specimen sequenced in a study of T cell repertoires in cytomegalovirus infection. TCRdb recomputed calls from the reads with MiXCR, one row per CDR3 protein. The table lists 150,000 to 200,000 distinct CDR3 sequences, 13% to 15% of them singletons, with roughly 30% in the top ten. The sample consisted of PBMCs. The source is a human donor in good health (CMV status not recorded). Some clones in this sample may be carry-over from other donors' samples.

V and J are TRBV28 and TRBJ2-7; no reliable D call. V was shortened by 3 bases and J by 3 bases, with 12 bases between the two germline ends. This CDR3 is built from 14 residues. Germline V lookup: CDR1 MDHEN, CDR2 SYDVKM. The CDR3 nucleotides are TGTGCCAGCAGTTTCTCGGGCAGGAGCTACGAGCAGTACTTC. This translates into CASSFSGRSYEQYF.

The V call is TRBV10-2, the J call TRBJ2-7; a possible D gene is TRBD1 (5 bases). Germline-derived CDR1 and CDR2 are WSHSY and SAAADI. The CDR3 runs 13 residues. The V gene lost 3 bases and the J gene lost 7 bases, with 13 bases spanning the gap. The DNA of the CDR3 is TGCGCCAGCAGTGACCTAGGGGCGCGGGAGCAGTACTTC. This encodes CASSDLGAREQYF.

This clonotype was seen at least ten times. V is TRBV6-2 or TRBV6-3 and J is TRBJ2-7; D is possibly TRBD2 (6 bases). Germline values: CDR1 MNHEY, CDR2 SVGEGT. V was pared by 4 bases and J by 0 bases, with 16 bases between. CDR3 length: 16 amino acids. The CDR3 DNA is TGTGCCAGCAGTTCACATACGGGACTCATCTCCTACGAGCAGTACTTC. It is translated as CASSSHTGLISYEQYF.

This clonotype came up a few times. The chain recombines TRBV28 with TRBJ2-1, with D possibly TRBD2 on 5 matching bases. Looked up from germline, CDR1 is MDHEN and CDR2 is SYDVKM. The CDR3 loop spans 11 amino acids. V was cut by 10 bases and J by 2 bases, with 6 bases left in between. CDR3 in amino acids: CANGAYNEQFF. The CDR3 coding sequence is TGTGCCAACGGGGCCTACAATGAGCAGTTCTTC.

This clonotype was seen a handful of times. This chain connects TRBV5-6 to TRBJ1-5; 10 bases align to TRBD1. The CDR3 runs to 15 residues. The germline CDR1 and CDR2 sequences are SGHDT and YYEEEE. V shed 4 bases, J shed 6 bases, and the junction held 7 bases outside the gene matches. DNA of the CDR3: TGTGCCAGCAGCCGCAGGGACAGGGGAGGTCAGCCCCAGCATTTT. Its translation: CASSRRDRGGQPQHF.

This clonotype was seen ten or more times. The genes are TRBV28 and TRBJ2-3; TRBD2 agrees at 7 bases. The germline V gene has CDR1 MDHEN and CDR2 SYDVKM. With V trimmed by 5 bases and J by 8 bases, 19 bases remained unmatched. CDR3 length equals 17 residues. CDR3 protein: CASSPPGGYIGGGTQYF. The DNA of the CDR3 is TGTGCCAGCAGTCCCCCCGGGGGGTATATCGGGGGTGGTACGCAGTATTTT.

CDR3 sequence reads: CATSDSTGVSGYTF. CDR3 DNA: TGTGCCACCAGTGACTCGACAGGGGTCAGCGGCTACACCTTC. The rearrangement joins TRBV24-1 to TRBJ1-2; 8 positions agree with TRBD1. CDR1 is KGHDR, CDR2 SFDVKD, per germline. J gave up 8 bases and V 4 bases, and 8 bases lay outside the gene matches. CDR3 length: 14 amino acids.

This clonotype was detected ten times or more. This chain joins TRBV29-1 and TRBJ1-2, with D hard to call. V lost 3 bases and J lost 4, with 18 bases in between. The CDR3 contains 15 residues. Per germline, CDR1 SQVTM and CDR2 ANQGSEA. CDR3 residues: CSVDPQAAMGYGYTF. The CDR3 bases are TGCAGCGTTGATCCGCAGGCGGCAATGGGCTATGGCTACACCTTC.

The chain recombines TRBV12-3 or TRBV12-4 with TRBJ1-3; D is ambiguous. The CDR3 is made up of 14 amino acids. Trimming stripped 3 bases from V and 0 bases from J, with 6 bases between. The CDR3 DNA reads TGTGCCAGCAGTTTCCTATCCTCTGGAAACACCATATATTTT. It is translated as CASSFLSSGNTIYF.

This chain links TRBV2 with TRBJ2-2; no firm D call. Per germline, CDR1 SNHLY and CDR2 FYNNEI. The V end was cut by 3 bases, the J end by 1 base, with 9 bases between. The CDR3 extends over 15 amino acids. The CDR3 loop is CASSEVVMNTGELFF. DNA for the CDR3: TGTGCCAGCAGTGAGGTAGTTATGAACACCGGGGAGCTGTTTTTT. Supplemented by reference TRBV2 and TRBJ2-2, the full variable domain reads EPEVTQTPSHQVTQMGQEVILRCVPISNHLYFYWYRQILGQKVEFLVSFYNNEISEKSEIFDDQFSVERPDGSNFTLKIRSTKLEDSAMYFCASSEVVMNTGELFFGEGSRLTVL.

This clonotype has just a few counts. J is TRBJ2-5 and V is TRBV29-1; 10 bases fit TRBD1. CDR1 and CDR2 from the germline V gene are SQVTM and ANQGSEA. V lost 0 bases and J lost 5; bases outside the gene matches: 6. This CDR3 region has 15 residues. CDR3 nucleotide sequence: TGCAGCGTTGAAGATCCTGACAGGGGGCGCGAGACCCAGTACTTC. As protein: CSVEDPDRGRETQYF. Filled out from reference TRBV29-1 and TRBJ2-5, the complete variable domain reads SAVISQKPSRDICQRGTSLTIQCQVDSQVTMMFWYRQQPGQSLTLIATANQGSEATYESGFVIDKFPISRPNLTFSTLTVSNMSPEDSSIYLCSVEDPDRGRETQYFGPGTRLLVL.

This clonotype was observed a handful of times. V is TRBV7-9 and J is TRBJ1-2, with D uncertain. Trimming shortened V by 3 bases and J by 3 bases, and 20 bases separated the two germline ends. The CDR3 extends over 17 amino acids. Per germline, CDR1 SEHNR and CDR2 FQNEAQ (reference sequence). The CDR3 reads CASSFIQLPGLDYGYTF. In DNA, the CDR3 is TGTGCCAGCAGCTTTATACAGCTGCCCGGGTTAGACTATGGCTACACCTTC. Supplemented by reference TRBV7-9 and TRBJ1-2, the full variable domain reads DTGVSQNPRHKITKRGQNVTFRCDPISEHNRLYWYRQTLGQGPEFLTYFQNEAQLEKSRLLSDRFSAERPKGSFSTLEIQRTEQGDSAMYLCASSFIQLPGLDYGYTFGSGTRLTVV.

The rearrangement uses TRBV28 and TRBJ2-7; D is uncertain. V was trimmed by 6 bases and J by 3 bases, leaving 9 bases between them. The CDR3 sequence is 12 residues long. In germline, CDR1 is MDHEN, CDR2 SYDVKM. CDR3 DNA sequence: TGTGCCAGCAGGTCGACCAGCTACGAGCAGTACTTC. Encoded protein: CASRSTSYEQYF. Filled out from reference TRBV28 and TRBJ2-7, the complete variable domain reads DVKVTQSSRYLVKRTGEKVFLECVQDMDHENMFWYRQDPGLGLRLIYFSYDVKMKEKGDIPEGYSVSREKKERFSLILESASTNQTSMYLCASRSTSYEQYFGPGTRLTVT.

This clonotype has only a few counts. V usage is TRBV6-6 and J usage is TRBJ2-1; TRBD2 aligns across 13 bases. Losses at the gene ends were 5 bases for V and 10 bases for J; bases not matched to a gene: 11. The germline V gene encodes CDR1 MNHNY and CDR2 SVGAGI (reference sequence). The CDR3 runs to 16 residues. This CDR3 reads CASSQQLAGGPREQFF. The CDR3 region has the DNA TGTGCCAGCAGTCAACAACTAGCGGGAGGGCCACGGGAGCAGTTCTTC.

The genes are TRBV7-9 and TRBJ1-1; tentative D call: TRBD1 (5 bases). This CDR3 contains 12 residues. Germline values: CDR1 SEHNR, CDR2 FQNEAQ (reference sequence). Trimming took off 9 bases at V and 1 base at J, with 9 bases between the two ends. CDR3 sequence: CASGGSNTEAFF. The CDR3 DNA sequence: TGTGCCAGTGGGGGGTCGAACACTGAAGCTTTCTTT. The complete variable domain, with remaining parts taken from reference TRBV7-9 and TRBJ1-1, reads DTGVSQNPRHKITKRGQNVTFRCDPISEHNRLYWYRQTLGQGPEFLTYFQNEAQLEKSRLLSDRFSAERPKGSFSTLEIQRTEQGDSAMYLCASGGSNTEAFFGQGTRLTVV.

This clonotype was counted many times. The chain is built from TRBV7-6 and TRBJ1-5; possible D gene TRBD1, 5 bases. V lost 0 bases to trimming and J lost 2 bases, with 5 bases between them. The CDR3 covers 14 residues. Germline CDR1 and CDR2: SGHVS and FNYEAQ. CDR3 sequence (DNA): TGTGCCAGCAGCTTAGCCAGGGGCAATCAGCCCCAGCATTTT. Residues: CASSLARGNQPQHF.

Remarks on this clonotype: With a much larger clone just one base away, this may be a read error. This rearrangement joins TRBV10-3 to TRBJ2-7, with TRBD1 matching 11 bases. Germline V CDR1 and CDR2: ENHRY, SYGVKD. The CDR3 has 14 residues. DNA for the CDR3: TGTGCCATCAGTTTGGACAGGGGGCCCTACGAGCAGTGCTTC. This gives the protein CAISLDRGPYEQCF.

For this clonotype: A much bigger clone sits one base away, suggesting this may be a read error. CDR3 region: CASSLVASGRINEQFF. DNA for the CDR3: TGTGCCAGCAGCTTAGTCGCTAGCGGGAGGATAAATGAGCAGTTCTTC. The genes are TRBV7-2 and TRBJ2-1; 11 positions match TRBD2. Germline V lookup: CDR1 SGHTA, CDR2 FQGNSA. The V gene end was trimmed by 1 base and the J gene end by 7 bases; junction bases not matched to a gene: 6. The CDR3 totals 16 residues.

The chain combines TRBV7-9 with TRBJ2-3; D might be TRBD1 or TRBD2, each matching 5 bases. The germline V gene has CDR1 SEHNR and CDR2 FQNEAQ (reference sequence). V lost 5 bases, J lost 0 bases, and 12 bases lay in between. This CDR3 spans 15 amino acids. CDR3 loop: CASSIPGPSTDTQYF. The DNA for the CDR3 is TGTGCCAGCAGCATCCCGGGACCGAGCACAGATACGCAGTATTTT. Variable domain in full (rest from reference TRBV7-9 and TRBJ2-3): DTGVSQNPRHKITKRGQNVTFRCDPISEHNRLYWYRQTLGQGPEFLTYFQNEAQLEKSRLLSDRFSAERPKGSFSTLEIQRTEQGDSAMYLCASSIPGPSTDTQYFGPGTRLTVL.

V usage is TRBV18 and J usage is TRBJ2-5; 10 bases match TRBD2. The ends lost 3 bases at V and 2 bases at J; junction bases unmatched: 3. This CDR3 comprises 15 residues. The germline gives CDR1 KGHSH, CDR2 LQKENI. CDR3 nucleotide sequence: TGTGCCAGCTCACCGGTAGCGGGAGGTCAAGAGACCCAGTACTTC. Protein sequence: CASSPVAGGQETQYF.

CDR3 sequence (DNA): TGTGCCAGCTCACCATTTCCCGCAGAGAAAGCGGAAGCTTTCTTT. Residues: CASSPFPAEKAEAFF. The chain employs TRBV18 and TRBJ1-1; no definite D call. CDR3 length: 15 residues. The germline V gene encodes CDR1 KGHSH and CDR2 LQKENI. With 2 bases removed from V and 8 bases from J, the gap between germline ends came to 18 bases.